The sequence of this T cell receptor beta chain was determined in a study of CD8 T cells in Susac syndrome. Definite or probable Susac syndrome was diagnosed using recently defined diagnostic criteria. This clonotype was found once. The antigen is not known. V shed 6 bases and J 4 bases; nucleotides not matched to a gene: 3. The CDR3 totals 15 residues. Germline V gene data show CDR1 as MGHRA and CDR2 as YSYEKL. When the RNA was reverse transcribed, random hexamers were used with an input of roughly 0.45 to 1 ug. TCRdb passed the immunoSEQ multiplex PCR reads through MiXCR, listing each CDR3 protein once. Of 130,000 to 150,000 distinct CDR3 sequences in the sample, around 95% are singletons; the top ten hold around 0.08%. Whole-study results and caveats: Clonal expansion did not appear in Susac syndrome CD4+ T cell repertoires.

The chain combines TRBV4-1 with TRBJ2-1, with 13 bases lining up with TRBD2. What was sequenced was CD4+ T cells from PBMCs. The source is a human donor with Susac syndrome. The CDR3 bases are TGCGCCAGCAGGACTAGCGGGAGGAAATACAATGAGCAGTTCTTC. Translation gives CASRTSGRKYNEQFF.